The present T cell receptor beta chain was sequenced within a study of T cells in Graves' hyperthyroidism and ophthalmopathy. At least ten counts were recorded for this clonotype. The V gene lost 6 bases and the J gene lost 7 bases, with 10 bases spanning the gap. This CDR3 region has 10 residues. Germline V gene lookup returns CDR1 DFQATT and CDR2 SNEGSKA (reference sequence). Amplified TCR beta CDR3 regions came from RNA transcripts. RT-PCR in the first round (using the HTBI primer set) targeted the TCR CDR3. TCRdb analysed the multiplex PCR reads with MiXCR anew, one entry per CDR3 protein. The table lists around 500,000 distinct CDR3 sequences, 14% of them singletons.

The TCR was taken from a woman between 35 and 50 years old with Graves' hyperthyroidism. Sequenced material: blood. This chain links TRBV20-1 with TRBJ2-7, with a tentative D call TRBD1 (6 bases). The CDR3 here is CSALQGEQYF. The CDR3 DNA follows: TGCAGTGCACTCCAGGGGGAGCAGTACTTC.